The 9 T cell receptor beta chains below were found in one sample sequenced in a study of Ad26.COV2.S vaccination and SARS-CoV-2 variants. Treatment meaning: around 19 received Ad26.COV2.S at low or high dose, single or two shots; roughly five received placebo; per-sample allocation not given. Sample collection was performed on day 63 after the first vaccine or placebo injection. Assay: immunoSEQ multiplex PCR; the TCRdb copy retains only in-frame clones and omits some. The sample carries about 350,000 clones, 88% recorded once. This specimen was peripheral blood, taken in a trial of Ad26.COV2.S vaccine versus placebo. All receptors come from a person aged 18-65 years who received the Ad26.COV2.S COVID-19 vaccine or a placebo.

V is TRBV6-6 and J is TRBJ1-6, with D unclear. Germline CDR1 and CDR2: MNHNY and SVGAGI (reference sequence). The CDR3 extends over 16 amino acids. With 0 bases removed from V and 1 base from J, the gap between germline ends came to 7 bases. CDR3 sequence (DNA): TGTGCCAGCAGTTACTCGAGGGTTTCCTATAATTCACCCCTCCACTTT. Translation: CASSYSRVSYNSPLHF.

The V gene is TRBV18, the J gene TRBJ2-3; no firm D call. In germline, CDR1 is KGHSH, CDR2 LQKENI. The CDR3 runs 11 residues. Trimming pared 4 bases from V and 5 bases from J, leaving 4 bases between. This chain's CDR3 is CASSLVDTQYF. As DNA, the CDR3 is TGTGCCAGCTCACTCGTAGATACGCAGTATTTT.

The chain joins TRBV28 to TRBJ2-1; D is possibly TRBD1 (6 bases). The length of the CDR3 is 16 residues. CDR1 and CDR2 from the germline V gene are MDHEN and SYDVKM. V lost 6 bases and J 4 bases, leaving 19 bases between the germline ends. The CDR3 bases are TGTGCCAGCAGCCACCCCAGGGGCGAGGGGTACAATGAGCAGTTCTTC. Amino acids: CASSHPRGEGYNEQFF.

The chain is built from TRBV4-3 and TRBJ1-1, with TRBD1 as a possible D gene (5 bases). V was trimmed by 2 bases and J by 7 bases, leaving 14 bases between them. This CDR3 spans 14 amino acids. In germline, CDR1 is LGHNA, CDR2 YSLEER. The CDR3: CASSQNTGRGEAFF. The CDR3 DNA follows: TGCGCCAGCAGCCAAAATACAGGCAGAGGTGAAGCTTTCTTT.

The chain combines TRBV28 with TRBJ1-4; D possibly corresponds to TRBD1 (5 bases). The CDR3 sequence is 13 residues long. V gave up 4 bases and J gave up 5 bases, with 8 bases separating them. The V gene's germline CDR1 is MDHEN and CDR2 SYDVKM. The chain's CDR3 is CASSSGLNEKLFF. The CDR3 nucleotides are TGTGCCAGCAGTTCAGGGCTAAATGAAAAACTGTTTTTT. Full variable domain (remainder filled in from reference TRBV28 and TRBJ1-4): DVKVTQSSRYLVKRTGEKVFLECVQDMDHENMFWYRQDPGLGLRLIYFSYDVKMKEKGDIPEGYSVSREKKERFSLILESASTNQTSMYLCASSSGLNEKLFFGSGTQLSVL.

This rearrangement joins TRBV4-3 to TRBJ2-7; D is unresolved. Germline-derived CDR1 and CDR2 are LGHNA and YSLEER. The CDR3 covers 15 residues. With 1 base removed from V and 2 bases from J, the gap between germline ends came to 12 bases. In nucleotides, the CDR3 is TGCGCCAGCAGCCAAGCCTCCGCGGTGCCCTACGAGCAGTACTTC. It is translated as CASSQASAVPYEQYF.

V usage is TRBV5-6 and J usage is TRBJ2-7; perhaps TRBD1 as D (5 bases). This CDR3 has 13 residues. Trimming took off 2 bases at V and 6 bases at J, with 12 bases between the two ends. CDR1 SGHDT and CDR2 YYEEEE come from the germline V gene. The DNA of the CDR3 is TGTGCCAGCAGCTTACCGACAGTATCCGAGCAGTACTTC. This translates into CASSLPTVSEQYF. Supplemented by reference TRBV5-6 and TRBJ2-7, the full variable domain reads DAGVTQSPTHLIKTRGQQVTLRCSPKSGHDTVSWYQQALGQGPQFIFQYYEEEERQRGNFPDRFSGHQFPNYSSELNVNALLLGDSALYLCASSLPTVSEQYFGPGTRLTVT.

V usage is TRBV5-8 and J usage is TRBJ2-5; D unresolved. Trimming took off 1 base at V and 4 bases at J, with 2 bases between the two ends. This CDR3 contains 11 residues. Germline V gene lookup returns CDR1 SGHTS and CDR2 YDEGEE. CDR3 nucleotide sequence: TGTGCCAGCAGCTTGCTAGAGACCCAGTACTTC. Protein sequence: CASSLLETQYF.

The CDR3 spells CAWSLGGGYEQYF. Written as DNA, the CDR3 is TGTGCCTGGAGTCTGGGAGGTGGCTACGAGCAGTACTTC. The chain links TRBV30 to TRBJ2-7; a weak D match, TRBD2 (6 bases). The CDR3 totals 13 residues. Germline V CDR1 and CDR2: GTSNPN, SVGIG (reference sequence). Trimming stripped 2 bases from V and 3 bases from J, with 11 bases between. The entire variable domain, with the rest obtained from reference TRBV30 and TRBJ2-7, is as follows: SQTIHQWPATLVQPVGSPLSLECTVEGTSNPNLYWYRQAAGRGLQLLFYSVGIGQISSEVPQNLSASRPQDRQFILSSKKLLLSDSGFYLCAWSLGGGYEQYFGPGTRLTVT.